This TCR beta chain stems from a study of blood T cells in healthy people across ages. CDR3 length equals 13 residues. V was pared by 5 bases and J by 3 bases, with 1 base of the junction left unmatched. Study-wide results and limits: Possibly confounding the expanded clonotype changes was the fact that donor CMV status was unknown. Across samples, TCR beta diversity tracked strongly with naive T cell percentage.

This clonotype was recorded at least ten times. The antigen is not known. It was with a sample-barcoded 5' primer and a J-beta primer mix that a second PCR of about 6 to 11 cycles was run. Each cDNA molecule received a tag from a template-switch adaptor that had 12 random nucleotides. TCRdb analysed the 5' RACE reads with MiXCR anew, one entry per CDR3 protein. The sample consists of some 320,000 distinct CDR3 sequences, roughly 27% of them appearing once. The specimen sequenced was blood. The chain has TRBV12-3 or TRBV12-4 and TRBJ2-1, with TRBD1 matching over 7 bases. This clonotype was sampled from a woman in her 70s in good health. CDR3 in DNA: TGTGCCAGCAGTGGGACAGACTACAATGAGCAGTTCTTC. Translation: CASSGTDYNEQFF.